The 27 T cell receptor beta chains presented below share a single source sample, sequenced in a study of blood T cell repertoires in COVID-19. Generated by immunoSEQ multiplex PCR, the TCRdb table keeps only in-frame clones and is missing some. The data show approximately 60,000 clones, around 87% seen once. Sequenced material: peripheral blood. These receptors originate from a man between 60 and 70 years old with active or convalescent COVID-19.

This chain uses TRBV15 with TRBJ1-6, with D possibly TRBD1 on 6 matching bases. CDR1 and CDR2 (germline): LNHNV, YYDKDF (reference sequence). V dropped 3 bases and J dropped 8 bases, with 14 bases sitting between them. This CDR3 comprises 15 residues. CDR3 protein: CATSRGDRSHSPLHF. The CDR3, as DNA: TGTGCCACCAGCAGGGGTGACAGGAGCCATTCACCCCTCCACTTT.

V is TRBV29-1 and J is TRBJ2-5; 8 nucleotides agree with TRBD1. This CDR3 spans 18 amino acids. The ends lost 3 bases at V and 0 bases at J; junction bases unmatched: 15. The germline gives CDR1 SQVTM, CDR2 ANQGSEA. DNA of the CDR3: TGCAGCGTTGAGCGGGACAGGCGAGCGCGTACGAACCAAGAGACCCAGTACTTC. Protein sequence: CSVERDRRARTNQETQYF. Full variable domain (outside the CDR3, taken from reference TRBV29-1 and TRBJ2-5): SAVISQKPSRDICQRGTSLTIQCQVDSQVTMMFWYRQQPGQSLTLIATANQGSEATYESGFVIDKFPISRPNLTFSTLTVSNMSPEDSSIYLCSVERDRRARTNQETQYFGPGTRLLVL.

The chain links TRBV7-2 to TRBJ2-7; 7 bases align to TRBD2. The CDR3 is 14 amino acids. From germline, CDR1 is SGHTA and CDR2 FQGNSA. The V gene end was trimmed by 2 bases and the J gene end by 3 bases; junction bases not matched to a gene: 4. CDR3 in amino acids: CASSLFAGDYEQYF. The CDR3 region has the DNA TGTGCCAGCAGCTTATTTGCGGGGGACTACGAGCAGTACTTC.

This clone was observed once. The chain couples TRBV7-3 to TRBJ2-2; 11 bases agree with TRBD1. Germline V CDR1 and CDR2: SGHTA, FQGTGA. J gave up 1 base and V 4 bases, and 8 bases lay outside the gene matches. The CDR3 has 18 residues. The CDR3 spells CASSSRTGGRQNTGELFF. Written as DNA, the CDR3 is TGTGCCAGCAGCTCGCGGACAGGGGGCAGACAGAACACCGGGGAGCTGTTTTTT.

J is TRBJ1-1 and V is TRBV18, with D unclear. The germline CDR1 and CDR2 sequences are KGHSH and LQKENI. This CDR3 contains 16 residues. Trimming left V 4 bases short and J 0 bases short, with 15 bases between. In DNA form, the CDR3 reads TGTGCCAGCTCACTTATGGGCGCAGGTTTGAACACTGAAGCTTTCTTT. Residues: CASSLMGAGLNTEAFF.

The chain combines TRBV7-2 with TRBJ1-5, with a weak D call TRBD1 (6 bases). CDR1 and CDR2 (germline): SGHTA, FQGNSA. V was pared by 5 bases and J by 3 bases, with 14 bases between. The CDR3 spans 15 residues. CDR3 bases: TGTGCCAGCAGCCCCCAGGGGTACGACAATCAGCCCCAGCATTTT. It encodes CASSPQGYDNQPQHF.

This chain joins TRBV27 and TRBJ1-6; a possible D gene is TRBD1 (6 bases). CDR3 length equals 16 residues. The V and J ends lost 7 bases and 7 bases respectively, with 20 bases between them. Germline CDR1 and CDR2: MNHEY and SMNVEV (reference sequence). The CDR3: CASTDAGAARNSPLHF. In nucleotides, the CDR3 is TGTGCCAGCACTGACGCGGGGGCGGCACGAAATTCACCCCTCCACTTT.

V is TRBV6-5 and J is TRBJ1-5, with D perhaps TRBD1 (5 bases). The CDR3 covers 12 residues. In germline, CDR1 is MNHEY, CDR2 SVGAGI. V lost 10 bases to trimming and J lost 6 bases, with 13 bases between them. The DNA of the CDR3 is TGTGCCACCGGGGGATTAAGTCAGCCCCAGCATTTT. Its protein product is CATGGLSQPQHF.

The chain uses TRBV18 and TRBJ2-7; D is unclear. The CDR3 is made up of 14 amino acids. Trimming stripped 0 bases from V and 0 bases from J, with 6 bases between. Germline-derived CDR1 and CDR2 are KGHSH and LQKENI. The CDR3 region has the DNA TGTGCCAGCTCACCACCCTACAGCTCCTACGAGCAGTACTTC. Its translation is CASSPPYSSYEQYF.

CDR3 sequence reads: CATSRVSGGGSYEQYF. In DNA, the CDR3 is TGTGCCACCAGCAGAGTTTCGGGGGGGGGCTCCTACGAGCAGTACTTC. The chain employs TRBV15 and TRBJ2-7; 8 bases agree with TRBD2. Unmatched junction bases numbered 5, after V lost 1 base and J lost 0 bases. The CDR3 is 16 residues long. Germline V gene lookup returns CDR1 LNHNV and CDR2 YYDKDF (reference sequence).

This clone was seen a single time. The V call is TRBV7-2, the J call TRBJ2-1; TRBD2 matches at 12 bases. Germline V gene lookup returns CDR1 SGHTA and CDR2 FQGNSA. The CDR3 spans 16 residues. The ends lost 3 bases at V and 4 bases at J; junction bases unmatched: 4. DNA for the CDR3: TGTGCCAGCAGCTTGACCGGGACTAGCGGGTACAATGAGCAGTTCTTC. This gives the protein CASSLTGTSGYNEQFF.

This chain links TRBV9 with TRBJ2-1; 10 bases agree with TRBD2. The CDR3 is 15 residues long. Germline loops: CDR1 SGDLS, CDR2 YYNGEE. J was trimmed by 3 bases and V by 4 bases; bases with no gene match: 4. CDR3 residues: CASSSRLAGYNEQFF. The DNA of the CDR3 is TGTGCCAGCAGCTCGCGACTAGCGGGCTACAATGAGCAGTTCTTC.

This clone was counted a few times. V is TRBV5-1 and J is TRBJ2-7; 8 bases fit TRBD2. V trimming: 3 bases; J trimming: 2 bases; junction bases outside the gene matches: 7. The CDR3 has 15 amino acids. CDR1 and CDR2 (germline): SGHRS, YFSETQ. The DNA of the CDR3 is TGCGCCAGCAGCTCACGAGTAGCGGGGACCTACGAGCAGTACTTC. Translation gives CASSSRVAGTYEQYF.

The chain recombines TRBV20-1 with TRBJ2-5, with D possibly matching TRBD2 (5 bases). The V gene's germline CDR1 is DFQATT and CDR2 SNEGSKA (reference sequence). This CDR3 has 16 amino acids. Trimming shortened V by 3 bases and J by 5 bases, and 22 bases separated the two germline ends. The CDR3 sequence is CSASPPADSGWETQYF. Here the CDR3 DNA reads TGCAGTGCTAGTCCCCCCGCGGACTCCGGGTGGGAGACCCAGTACTTC.

V usage is TRBV6-4 and J usage is TRBJ2-3; tentatively, D is TRBD2 (7 bases). This CDR3 is built from 17 residues. V was trimmed by 6 bases and J by 2 bases, leaving 21 bases between them. Per the germline V gene, CDR1 is MRHNA and CDR2 is SNTAGT. CDR3 in DNA: TGTGCCAGCAGCGGACCCCTACGGGGGGCCATCACAGATACGCAGTATTTT. Translation gives CASSGPLRGAITDTQYF.

Here the CDR3 reads CASSFTGVGYTF. For the CDR3, the DNA is TGTGCCAGCAGTTTTACAGGGGTTGGCTACACCTTC. The chain employs TRBV28 and TRBJ1-2, with 7 bases matching TRBD1. Germline CDR1 MDHEN, CDR2 SYDVKM. The J segment lost 7 bases and the V segment lost 3 bases, leaving 2 bases of the junction unmatched. This CDR3 spans 12 amino acids.

The chain has TRBV10-1 and TRBJ2-3; TRBD2 aligns across 10 bases. Losses at the gene ends were 7 bases for V and 3 bases for J; bases not matched to a gene: 4. The CDR3 runs 14 residues. Germline values: CDR1 WNHNN, CDR2 SYGVQD (reference sequence). CDR3 residues: CASMPSGSTDTQYF. Written as DNA, the CDR3 is TGCGCCAGCATGCCTAGCGGGAGTACAGATACGCAGTATTTT.

J is TRBJ1-1 and V is TRBV12-3 or TRBV12-4; D is possibly TRBD1 (5 bases). Trimming took 2 bases from V and 3 from J, leaving 7 bases between them. The CDR3 is made up of 13 amino acids. The CDR3 coding sequence is TGTGCCAGCAGTTTACCAGGGTACACTGAAGCTTTCTTT. Its translation is CASSLPGYTEAFF.

This rearrangement joins TRBV29-1 to TRBJ2-7, with D tentatively TRBD2 (7 bases). The V gene lost 3 bases and the J gene lost 6 bases, with 18 bases spanning the gap. The CDR3 has 14 residues. Per germline, CDR1 SQVTM and CDR2 ANQGSEA. The CDR3 is CSVDWGGLGTEQYF. CDR3 sequence (DNA): TGCAGCGTTGATTGGGGGGGCCTAGGTACCGAGCAGTACTTC.

The V and J genes are TRBV3-1 (or the pseudogene TRBV3-2) and TRBJ1-5; 9 nucleotides align to TRBD1. Trimming at V came to 4 bases and at J to 4 bases, leaving 5 bases not matched to a gene. CDR1 and CDR2 (germline): LGHDT, YNNKEL (reference sequence). The CDR3 is 15 amino acids. CDR3 sequence: CASSRGGTGNQPQHF. In DNA, the CDR3 is TGTGCCAGCAGCCGGGGAGGGACAGGGAATCAGCCCCAGCATTTT.

V gene TRBV7-3 combines with J gene TRBJ2-1, with D possibly matching TRBD2 (5 bases). Germline V gene data show CDR1 as SGHTA and CDR2 as FQGTGA. Trimming removed 6 bases from V and 7 bases from J, with 25 bases in between. The CDR3 length is 17 residues. Written as DNA, the CDR3 is TGTGCCAGCAGTTCGACCCGGACGCCGTCCTCGGGGAATGAGCAGTTCTTC. It encodes CASSSTRTPSSGNEQFF. The full variable domain, rest sourced from reference TRBV7-3 and TRBJ2-1, is GAGVSQTPSNKVTEKGKYVELRCDPISGHTALYWYRQSLGQGPEFLIYFQGTGAADDSGLPNDRFFAVRPEGSVSTLKIQRTERGDSAVYLCASSSTRTPSSGNEQFFGPGTRLTVL.

This chain joins TRBV11-2 and TRBJ2-3; D ambiguous. The CDR3 sequence is 13 residues long. The V gene lost 0 bases and the J gene lost 3 bases, with 4 bases spanning the gap. CDR1 and CDR2 (germline): SGHAT, FQNNGV. The CDR3 coding sequence is TGTGCCAGCAGCTTAGACCGGACAGATACGCAGTATTTT. Amino acid sequence: CASSLDRTDTQYF.

The rearrangement links TRBV29-1 to TRBJ1-2; D may be TRBD1 (5 bases). Trimming removed 3 bases from V and 2 bases from J, with 7 bases in between. The CDR3 sequence is 12 residues long. The germline V gene has CDR1 SQVTM and CDR2 ANQGSEA. The CDR3 DNA follows: TGCAGCGTTGAGCCAGGGAACTATGGCTACACCTTC. Its translation: CSVEPGNYGYTF. The variable domain in full, completed from reference TRBV29-1 and TRBJ1-2, reads SAVISQKPSRDICQRGTSLTIQCQVDSQVTMMFWYRQQPGQSLTLIATANQGSEATYESGFVIDKFPISRPNLTFSTLTVSNMSPEDSSIYLCSVEPGNYGYTFGSGTRLTVV.

This rearrangement joins TRBV5-1 to TRBJ2-7; 12 bases line up with TRBD2. Germline V gene lookup returns CDR1 SGHRS and CDR2 YFSETQ. CDR3 size: 15 residues. Trimming cost V 4 bases and J 3 bases; bases outside gene matches: 5. For the CDR3, the DNA is TGCGCCAGCAGCGCCTCGACTAGCGGGAGCTACGAGCAGTACTTC. It encodes CASSASTSGSYEQYF.

The rearrangement uses TRBV19 and TRBJ1-2, with 8 bases identical to TRBD1. Germline CDR1 LNHDA, CDR2 SQIVND (reference sequence). Trimming cost V 4 bases and J 8 bases; bases outside gene matches: 6. The CDR3 length is 13 residues. CDR3 nucleotides: TGTGCCAGTAGTAATGAGGACAGGGAAGGCTACACCTTC. This codes for CASSNEDREGYTF.

The chain recombines TRBV7-9 with TRBJ1-5; D is perhaps TRBD1 (5 bases). V was clipped by 5 bases and J by 1 base, with 18 bases between them. This CDR3 contains 17 residues. Germline CDR1 SEHNR, CDR2 FQNEAQ (reference sequence). CDR3 nucleotide sequence: TGTGCCAGCAGCCAATCGGGACTCGGAATAAGCAATCAGCCCCAGCATTTT. Its translation is CASSQSGLGISNQPQHF.

V gene TRBV5-8 combines with J gene TRBJ2-5; 8 bases are a match to TRBD2. The trim removed 0 bases at V and 3 bases at J, leaving 7 bases unmatched. The CDR3 has 16 amino acids. Germline CDR1 is SGHTS and CDR2 is YDEGEE. The CDR3: CASSLEGRGAKETQYF. The CDR3 DNA reads as TGTGCCAGCAGCTTGGAGGGGCGGGGGGCCAAAGAGACCCAGTACTTC.